These T cell receptor beta chains were read from a single sample in a study of T cell responses to AZD1222 COVID-19 vaccine. The data were produced by immunoSEQ multiplex PCR, yet TCRdb's version contains in-frame clones alone and is incomplete. The table shows around 140,000 clones, with about 89% occurring only once. The source was peripheral blood, collected 28 days after the second dose of the MenACWY control vaccine. The receptors were gathered from an adult who received the MenACWY meningococcal vaccine as a control. CDR3s include the opening cysteine and the closing phenylalanine or tryptophan. The D gene is left open where the match is weak.

length	V	D	J	CDR3	DNA
13	TRBV12-5	-	TRBJ2-2	CASGLAPSGELFF	TGTGCTAGTGGTTTGGCCCCTAGCGGGGAGCTGTTTTTT
19	TRBV7-6	TRBD1	TRBJ2-7	CASSLGSRGRTGSPNEQYF	TGTGCCAGCAGCTTAGGTTCTCGGGGGCGGACAGGGTCCCCCAACGAGCAGTACTTC
16	TRBV6-2/TRBV6-3	TRBD1	TRBJ1-5	CASSSDRVSSNQPQHF	TGTGCCAGCAGTTCGGACAGGGTGTCTAGCAATCAGCCCCAGCATTTT
15	TRBV28	-	TRBJ2-7	CASRVGGEGLHEQYF	TGTGCCAGCAGGGTTGGAGGTGAAGGCCTTCACGAGCAGTACTTC
14	TRBV5-1	-	TRBJ2-3	CASSAGLATDTQYF	TGCGCCAGCAGCGCCGGGCTCGCCACAGATACGCAGTATTTT
15	TRBV5-4	-	TRBJ1-1	CASSHSPGLDTEAFF	TGTGCCAGCAGCCATAGTCCGGGGTTAGACACTGAAGCTTTCTTT
13	TRBV28	-	TRBJ1-2	CASSLGPRYGYTF	TGTGCCAGCAGTTTAGGCCCCCGCTATGGCTACACCTTC
16	TRBV7-3	TRBD1	TRBJ1-1	CASSLMGTGLNTEAFF	TGTGCCAGCAGCTTAATGGGGACAGGGCTGAACACTGAAGCTTTCTTT
13	TRBV16	TRBD1	TRBJ1-2	CASSQDRDYGYTF	TGTGCCAGCAGCCAGGACAGGGACTATGGCTACACCTTC
14	TRBV18	-	TRBJ2-7	CASSPGQKAYEQYF	TGTGCCAGCTCGCCCGGACAGAAAGCCTACGAGCAGTACTTC
14	TRBV5-5	-	TRBJ1-4	CASSLDQDNEKLFF	TGTGCCAGCAGCTTGGATCAAGATAATGAAAAACTGTTTTTT